One sample yielded the 27 T cell receptor beta chains listed below, sequenced in a study of cytotoxic CD8 clonotypes in ibrutinib-treated CLL. Using immunoSEQ multiplex PCR, the repertoire was profiled, and TCRdb retains in-frame clones only, with some absent. The sample yields about 50,000 clones, about three fifths seen once. Sequenced here: PBMCs, sampled after 24 months of ibrutinib treatment. All receptors come from a human donor with chronic lymphocytic leukemia.

The V and J genes are TRBV6-6 and TRBJ2-7, with D perhaps given as TRBD1 or TRBD2 (5 bases each). V shed 3 bases and J shed 0 bases, with 9 bases lying between them. The CDR3 totals 14 residues. CDR1 and CDR2 (germline): MNHNY, SVGAGI (reference sequence). This chain's CDR3 is CASSYMGTSYEQYF. CDR3 sequence (DNA): TGTGCCAGCAGTTATATGGGGACCTCCTACGAGCAGTACTTC.

This clone was found a few times. This specimen includes other DNA sequences encoding the same CDR3. V usage is TRBV19 and J usage is TRBJ1-2, with 7 bases lining up with TRBD1. The CDR3 is made up of 13 amino acids. J gave up 8 bases and V 6 bases, and 9 bases lay outside the gene matches. Germline CDR1 reads LNHDA; CDR2 reads SQIVND (reference sequence). The CDR3 protein is CASSIGTVPGYTF. CDR3 sequence (DNA): TGTGCCAGTAGCATCGGGACAGTCCCGGGCTACACCTTC.

The chain is built from TRBV5-1 and TRBJ1-2, with TRBD1 matching 7 bases. Germline loops: CDR1 SGHRS, CDR2 YFSETQ. This CDR3 has 14 amino acids. V shed 4 bases, J shed 7 bases, and the junction held 10 bases outside the gene matches. The CDR3 region has the DNA TGCGCCAGCAGCCCCGTGAAGGGGGCGGTTGGCTACACCTTC. It is translated as CASSPVKGAVGYTF.

This clone showed up just once. V and J are TRBV19 and TRBJ2-5, with 12 nucleotides matching TRBD2. This CDR3 has 17 residues. The V and J ends lost 4 bases and 5 bases, in that order; junction bases with no gene match: 11. Germline CDR1 and CDR2: LNHDA and SQIVND (reference sequence). CDR3 in DNA: TGTGCCAGTAGTACTAGACTAGCGGGAGAACCTTGGGAGACCCAGTACTTC. Residues: CASSTRLAGEPWETQYF.

The chain combines TRBV2 with TRBJ2-7; TRBD1 matches at 9 bases. Germline CDR1 SNHLY, CDR2 FYNNEI. This CDR3 region has 15 residues. The junction had 11 bases not matched to a gene; V was cut back by 6 bases and J by 5 bases. The CDR3 is CASRGPGQGTHEQYF. CDR3 DNA: TGTGCCAGCAGGGGTCCGGGACAGGGTACCCACGAGCAGTACTTC.

This sequence joins TRBV5-4 and TRBJ2-3; D is uncertain. CDR1 is SGHNT and CDR2 is YYREEE in the germline V gene (reference sequence). This CDR3 has 13 residues. Trimming cost V 0 bases and J 5 bases, with 7 bases left between them. In DNA form, the CDR3 reads TGTGCCAGCAGCTTGGGGCCAGTAGATACGCAGTATTTT. Its protein product is CASSLGPVDTQYF.

This clone has just a few counts. The chain employs TRBV2 and TRBJ1-2; tentative D call: TRBD1 (5 bases). Germline V gene data show CDR1 as SNHLY and CDR2 as FYNNEI. There are 14 residues in the CDR3. The V end lost 5 bases, the J end lost 4 bases, and 14 bases lay between the germline ends. CDR3 sequence: CASSPRDRVYGYTF. CDR3 coding DNA: TGTGCCAGCAGTCCCCGGGACCGGGTCTATGGCTACACCTTC. Combining the CDR3 with reference TRBV2 and TRBJ1-2 gives the whole variable domain EPEVTQTPSHQVTQMGQEVILRCVPISNHLYFYWYRQILGQKVEFLVSFYNNEISEKSEIFDDQFSVERPDGSNFTLKIRSTKLEDSAMYFCASSPRDRVYGYTFGSGTRLTVV.

The J gene is TRBJ2-3, the V gene TRBV4-2; D may match TRBD1 or TRBD2 (6 bases each). Trimming shortened V by 1 base and J by 2 bases, and 13 bases separated the two germline ends. The CDR3 contains 16 residues. Per germline, CDR1 LGHNA and CDR2 YNFKEQ. The CDR3 here is CASSQVGGGSTDTQYF. Here the CDR3 DNA reads TGTGCCAGCAGCCAAGTGGGGGGCGGCTCCACAGATACGCAGTATTTT.

The chain carries TRBV6-7 and TRBJ1-4; the D gene is possibly TRBD1 (5 bases). TRBV6-7 is known as an ORF, though its function is uncertain. Deletions cut 3 bases from V and 5 bases from J, with 10 bases between. This CDR3 contains 14 residues. The CDR3 spells CASSYGDRNEKLFF. The CDR3 DNA reads TGTGCCAGCAGTTATGGGGACCGAAATGAAAAACTGTTTTTT.

V usage is TRBV6-5 and J usage is TRBJ1-2; D is ambiguous. This CDR3 has 13 amino acids. V lost 6 bases to trimming and J lost 4 bases, with 12 bases between them. Germline CDR1 MNHEY, CDR2 SVGAGI. The CDR3, as DNA: TGTGCCAGCAGAACCGGAGGACCCTATGGCTACACCTTC. Translation: CASRTGGPYGYTF.

The rearrangement joins TRBV4-1 to TRBJ2-2, with D hard to call. With 7 bases removed from V and 4 bases from J, the gap between germline ends came to 10 bases. The CDR3 consists of 13 residues. Germline-derived CDR1 and CDR2 are MGHRA and YSYEKL. The CDR3 bases are TGCGCCAGCACCTTAGACGGCACCGGGGAGCTGTTTTTT. It is translated as CASTLDGTGELFF.

CDR3 in DNA: TGTGCCAGCAGCCTAGGAAGGGGGAACACTGAAGCTTTCTTT. It is translated as CASSLGRGNTEAFF. The V gene is TRBV11-3, the J gene TRBJ1-1; D may be TRBD1 (5 bases). CDR1 and CDR2 from the germline V gene are SGHNT and YENEEA. The CDR3 totals 14 residues. Trimming shortened V by 5 bases and J by 1 base, and 11 bases separated the two germline ends.

The chain recombines TRBV6-1 with TRBJ1-2; D unclear. The germline CDR1 and CDR2 sequences are MNHNS and SASEGT. CDR3 length: 16 amino acids. Trimming shortened V by 2 bases and J by 4 bases, and 17 bases separated the two germline ends. CDR3 protein: CASSESLGSTFYGYTF. As DNA, the CDR3 is TGTGCCAGCAGTGAATCCCTCGGGTCTACATTCTATGGCTACACCTTC.

In nucleotides, the CDR3 is TGCGCCAGCACCCCGGCGAGGGGGTCCTCCTACGAGCAGTACTTC. The encoded protein is CASTPARGSSYEQYF. The chain recombines TRBV4-1 with TRBJ2-7; TRBD1 might be the D (6 bases). The CDR3 runs to 15 residues. V lost 7 bases to trimming and J lost 0 bases, with 16 bases between them. Germline CDR1 is MGHRA and CDR2 is YSYEKL.

The chain carries TRBV27 and TRBJ1-5; no clear D. The V gene's germline CDR1 is MNHEY and CDR2 SMNVEV (reference sequence). This CDR3 spans 12 amino acids. V was shortened by 2 bases and J by 9 bases, with 8 bases between the two germline ends. The CDR3 DNA follows: TGTGCCAGCAGTTTACGGGGTGGGCCCCAGCATTTT. Its translation: CASSLRGGPQHF.

The chain carries TRBV18 and TRBJ2-1, with D perhaps given as TRBD1 or TRBD2 (6 bases each). V was shortened by 3 bases and J by 9 bases, with 18 bases between the two germline ends. Per the germline V gene, CDR1 is KGHSH and CDR2 is LQKENI. This CDR3 contains 15 residues. The CDR3 is CASSPQETGGVEQFF. CDR3 nucleotides: TGTGCCAGCTCACCTCAGGAGACAGGCGGGGTTGAGCAGTTCTTC.

The chain uses TRBV28 and TRBJ2-5; 7 nucleotides match TRBD1. CDR3 size: 14 residues. Germline V gene sequence: CDR1 MDHEN, CDR2 SYDVKM. The trim removed 5 bases at V and 2 bases at J, leaving 5 bases unmatched. CDR3 sequence: CASSRRGQQETQYF. In DNA form, the CDR3 reads TGTGCCAGCAGTCGCCGGGGACAGCAAGAGACCCAGTACTTC. The full variable domain, rest sourced from reference TRBV28 and TRBJ2-5, is DVKVTQSSRYLVKRTGEKVFLECVQDMDHENMFWYRQDPGLGLRLIYFSYDVKMKEKGDIPEGYSVSREKKERFSLILESASTNQTSMYLCASSRRGQQETQYFGPGTRLLVL.

The table lists this clone with a count of one. V is TRBV5-1 and J is TRBJ2-7; 8 bases line up with TRBD2. The CDR3 totals 16 residues. Germline V lookup: CDR1 SGHRS, CDR2 YFSETQ. The V gene end was trimmed by 4 bases and the J gene end by 3 bases; junction bases not matched to a gene: 12. Here the CDR3 reads CASSPMATSEGYEQYF. The CDR3 coding sequence is TGCGCCAGCAGCCCCATGGCGACTAGCGAGGGCTACGAGCAGTACTTC.

The chain is built from TRBV4-2 and TRBJ2-7; D may be TRBD2 (5 bases). V was cut by 0 bases and J by 7 bases, with 7 bases left in between. This CDR3 contains 12 residues. Germline V gives CDR1 LGHNA, CDR2 YNFKEQ. The CDR3 is CASSQDRGEQYF. The DNA for the CDR3 is TGTGCCAGCAGCCAAGACCGGGGAGAGCAGTACTTC.

This clone came up once. The chain employs TRBV29-1 and TRBJ1-2; D remains ambiguous. The length of the CDR3 is 11 residues. V gave up 7 bases and J gave up 2 bases, with 8 bases separating them. The germline V gene encodes CDR1 SQVTM and CDR2 ANQGSEA. The DNA of the CDR3 is TGCAGCGCCTCGTCCAACTATGGCTACACCTTC. Its translation is CSASSNYGYTF.

J is TRBJ1-5 and V is TRBV6-1, with 7 positions matching TRBD1. The trim removed 10 bases at V and 1 base at J, leaving 10 bases unmatched. CDR1 MNHNS and CDR2 SASEGT come from the germline V gene. CDR3 size: 15 residues. The CDR3 here is CATRNRGGSNQPQHF. For the CDR3, the DNA is TGTGCCACCAGGAACAGGGGTGGGAGCAATCAGCCCCAGCATTTT.

The chain is built from TRBV5-1 and TRBJ1-5; D is unresolved. The germline V gene has CDR1 SGHRS and CDR2 YFSETQ. The CDR3 runs 13 residues. The ends were cut back, 4 bases at V and 9 bases at J, with 14 bases in the middle. The DNA of the CDR3 is TGCGCCAGCAGCCCCCTAGCGCTTGGGCCCCAGCATTTT. Translated, it gives CASSPLALGPQHF.

The genes are TRBV11-2 and TRBJ2-3; 7 bases are a match to TRBD2. V lost 2 bases and J lost 3; bases outside the gene matches: 5. Germline V gives CDR1 SGHAT, CDR2 FQNNGV. The CDR3 has 15 amino acids. CDR3: CASSLSAGVTDTQYF. CDR3 bases: TGTGCCAGCAGCTTATCGGCGGGGGTGACAGATACGCAGTATTTT.

V and J are TRBV27 and TRBJ1-6, with 7 bases aligning to TRBD1. CDR1 is MNHEY and CDR2 is SMNVEV in the germline V gene (reference sequence). The CDR3 totals 15 residues. The ends lost 6 bases at V and 9 bases at J; junction bases unmatched: 11. The CDR3 reads CASSIADRTSSPLHF. CDR3 DNA: TGTGCCAGCAGCATAGCGGACAGGACGAGTTCACCCCTCCACTTT.

This chain connects TRBV6-5 to TRBJ1-6; no definite D call. V shed 5 bases and J shed 3 bases, with 8 bases lying between them. Germline V gene data show CDR1 as MNHEY and CDR2 as SVGAGI. The length of the CDR3 is 14 residues. CDR3 nucleotide sequence: TGTGCCAGCAGTCTACAGCTCTATAATTCACCCCTCCACTTT. It specifies CASSLQLYNSPLHF.

The rearrangement uses TRBV6-1 and TRBJ1-5; D perhaps matches TRBD1 (5 bases). V dropped 2 bases and J dropped 4 bases, with 12 bases sitting between them. From germline, CDR1 is MNHNS and CDR2 SASEGT. The CDR3 extends over 15 amino acids. CDR3 amino acids: CASSEWGERNQPQHF. CDR3 DNA sequence: TGTGCCAGCAGTGAATGGGGGGAACGGAATCAGCCCCAGCATTTT.

J is TRBJ1-2 and V is TRBV7-9; 8 nucleotides line up with TRBD1. Trimming at V came to 3 bases and at J to 6 bases, leaving 6 bases not matched to a gene. The CDR3 consists of 14 residues. CDR1 is SEHNR and CDR2 is FQNEAQ in the germline V gene (reference sequence). The chain's CDR3 is CASSLRQGLDGYTF. DNA for the CDR3: TGTGCCAGCAGCTTGCGACAGGGGCTGGATGGCTACACCTTC.